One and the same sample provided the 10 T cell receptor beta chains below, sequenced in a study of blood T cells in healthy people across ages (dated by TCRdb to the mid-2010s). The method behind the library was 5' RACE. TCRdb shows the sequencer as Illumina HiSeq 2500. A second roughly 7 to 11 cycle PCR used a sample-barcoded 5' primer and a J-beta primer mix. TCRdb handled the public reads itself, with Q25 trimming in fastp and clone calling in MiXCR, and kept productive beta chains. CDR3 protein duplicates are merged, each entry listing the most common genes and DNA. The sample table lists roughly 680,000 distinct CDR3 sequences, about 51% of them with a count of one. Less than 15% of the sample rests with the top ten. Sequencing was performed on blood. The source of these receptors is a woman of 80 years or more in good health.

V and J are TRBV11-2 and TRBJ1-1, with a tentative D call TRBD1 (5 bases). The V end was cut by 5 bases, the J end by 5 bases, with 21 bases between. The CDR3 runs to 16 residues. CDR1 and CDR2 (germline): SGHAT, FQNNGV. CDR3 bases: TGTGCCAGCAGCCAGACAGCGTACCCTGGGGGGACTGAAGCTTTCTTT. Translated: CASSQTAYPGGTEAFF.

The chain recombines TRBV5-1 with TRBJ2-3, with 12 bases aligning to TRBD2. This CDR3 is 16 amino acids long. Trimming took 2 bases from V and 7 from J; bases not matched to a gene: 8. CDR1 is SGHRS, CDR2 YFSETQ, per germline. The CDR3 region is CASSLRLAGDRNTQYF. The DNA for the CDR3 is TGCGCCAGCAGCTTAAGACTAGCGGGGGACAGGAATACGCAGTATTTT.

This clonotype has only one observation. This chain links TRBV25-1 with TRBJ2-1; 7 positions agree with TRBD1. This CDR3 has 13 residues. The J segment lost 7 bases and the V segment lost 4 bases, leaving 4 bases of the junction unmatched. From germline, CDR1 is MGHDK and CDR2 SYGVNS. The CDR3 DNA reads TGTGCCAGCAGTGCCTTGACAGGGAATGAGCAGTTCTTC. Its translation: CASSALTGNEQFF.

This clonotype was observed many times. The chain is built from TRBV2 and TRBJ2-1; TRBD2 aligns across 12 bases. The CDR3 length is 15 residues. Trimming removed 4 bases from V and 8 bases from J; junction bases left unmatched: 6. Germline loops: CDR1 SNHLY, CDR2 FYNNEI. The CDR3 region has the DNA TGTGCCAGCAGTGGAAGACTAGCGGGAGCCCATGAGCAGTTCTTC. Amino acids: CASSGRLAGAHEQFF.

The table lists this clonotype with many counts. Here the CDR3 DNA reads TGCGCCAGCAGCGGAATCCTCGGGACGACTAATGAAAAACTGTTTTTT. This encodes CASSGILGTTNEKLFF. This sequence joins TRBV4-1 and TRBJ1-4; D possibly corresponds to TRBD1 (5 bases). This CDR3 region has 16 residues. V lost 5 bases to trimming and J lost 2 bases, with 15 bases between them. Germline V CDR1 and CDR2: MGHRA, YSYEKL.

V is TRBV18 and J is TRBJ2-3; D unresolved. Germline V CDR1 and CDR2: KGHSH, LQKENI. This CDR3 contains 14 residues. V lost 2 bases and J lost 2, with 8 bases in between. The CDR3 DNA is TGTGCCAGCTCACCAACAAGCGCCACAGATACGCAGTATTTT. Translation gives CASSPTSATDTQYF.

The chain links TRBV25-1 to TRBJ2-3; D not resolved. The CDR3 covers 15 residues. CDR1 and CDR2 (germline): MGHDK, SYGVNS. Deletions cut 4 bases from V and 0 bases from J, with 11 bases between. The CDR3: CASSAVGTSTDTQYF. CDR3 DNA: TGTGCCAGCAGTGCCGTCGGCACTAGCACAGATACGCAGTATTTT.

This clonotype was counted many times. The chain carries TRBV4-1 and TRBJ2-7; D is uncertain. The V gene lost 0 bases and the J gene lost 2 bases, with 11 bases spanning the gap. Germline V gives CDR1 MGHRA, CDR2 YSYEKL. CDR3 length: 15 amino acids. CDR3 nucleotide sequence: TGCGCCAGCAGCCAAGAGGTACATCCAACCTACGAGCAGTACTTC. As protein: CASSQEVHPTYEQYF.

CDR3 coding DNA: TGTGCCAGCAGTTTAGCGCATTTAGGGGCAGACTATGGCTACACCTTC. Translation gives CASSLAHLGADYGYTF. V and J are TRBV12-3 or TRBV12-4 and TRBJ1-2; weak D call: TRBD1 (5 bases). This CDR3 has 16 amino acids. Trimming stripped 0 bases from V and 3 bases from J, with 14 bases between.

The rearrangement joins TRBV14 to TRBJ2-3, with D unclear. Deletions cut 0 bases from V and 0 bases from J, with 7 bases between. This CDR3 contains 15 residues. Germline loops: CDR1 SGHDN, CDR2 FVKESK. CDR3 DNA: TGTGCCAGCAGCCAAGATCTATATAGCACAGATACGCAGTATTTT. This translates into CASSQDLYSTDTQYF.